Presented here are 14 T cell receptor beta chains from one specimen sequenced in a study of blood T cell repertoires in COVID-19. The method was immunoSEQ multiplex PCR; TCRdb's version includes in-frame clones alone and lacks a portion of them. The table includes some 120,000 clones, 85% to 90% detected once. The specimen was peripheral blood. These receptors all come from a man in his 70s with active or convalescent COVID-19.

This rearrangement joins TRBV18 to TRBJ2-1, with TRBD2 matching over 9 bases. The CDR3 has 16 residues. With V trimmed by 2 bases and J by 9 bases, 11 bases remained unmatched. Germline-derived CDR1 and CDR2 are KGHSH and LQKENI. The DNA for the CDR3 is TGTGCCAGCTCACCAGCGGGGGTAGCGGGAGATGGTGAGCAGTTCTTC. Its translation is CASSPAGVAGDGEQFF.

The chain couples TRBV4-2 to TRBJ2-1; 11 bases agree with TRBD2. The CDR3 has 17 residues. The V segment lost 0 bases and the J segment 2 bases; nucleotides outside the gene matches: 3. Germline V gene sequence: CDR1 LGHNA, CDR2 YNFKEQ. CDR3 protein: CASSQETSGNPYNEQFF. The CDR3 DNA is TGTGCCAGCAGCCAAGAGACTAGCGGGAACCCCTACAATGAGCAGTTCTTC.

The V call is TRBV10-3, the J call TRBJ2-7; 9 bases align to TRBD2. V was clipped by 10 bases and J by 0 bases; unmatched bases: 10. Germline CDR1 and CDR2: ENHRY and SYGVKD. The CDR3 consists of 15 residues. CDR3 in amino acids: CATLPGLASSYEQYF. CDR3 in DNA: TGTGCCACCCTACCGGGACTAGCAAGCTCCTACGAGCAGTACTTC.

The rearrangement links TRBV15 to TRBJ1-4, with D possibly matching TRBD1 (6 bases). Germline CDR1 reads LNHNV; CDR2 reads YYDKDF (reference sequence). Trimming shortened V by 0 bases and J by 5 bases, and 10 bases separated the two germline ends. The CDR3 sequence is 15 residues long. The CDR3 is CATSREDSGNEKLFF. As DNA, the CDR3 is TGTGCCACCAGCAGAGAGGACAGCGGAAATGAAAAACTGTTTTTT.

The chain links TRBV15 to TRBJ2-3; TRBD2 aligns across 10 bases. J gave up 1 base and V 10 bases, and 8 bases lay outside the gene matches. The CDR3 has 15 amino acids. CDR1 is LNHNV, CDR2 YYDKDF, per germline (reference sequence). CDR3 nucleotide sequence: TGTGCCATCCGAACCGGGACTAGCGGCACAGATACGCAGTATTTT. Translating it yields CAIRTGTSGTDTQYF.

The rearrangement joins TRBV2 to TRBJ2-4; TRBD1 might be the D (5 bases). CDR1 is SNHLY, CDR2 FYNNEI, per germline. This CDR3 has 18 amino acids. Trimming stripped 7 bases from V and 3 bases from J, with 25 bases between. The CDR3 loop is CASKVASSWGRGKNIQYF. Here the CDR3 DNA reads TGTGCCAGCAAGGTGGCCTCATCGTGGGGCCGTGGCAAAAACATTCAGTACTTC.

The V and J genes are TRBV9 and TRBJ2-2; D is undetermined. The V end was cut by 4 bases, the J end by 4 bases, with 5 bases between. Germline CDR1 SGDLS, CDR2 YYNGEE. This CDR3 spans 12 amino acids. The CDR3 protein is CASSHSTGELFF. The CDR3 DNA reads as TGTGCCAGCAGCCATTCCACCGGGGAGCTGTTTTTT.

The count of this clone is one. The rearrangement joins TRBV2 to TRBJ1-1; 7 bases map to TRBD1. Germline V CDR1 and CDR2: SNHLY, FYNNEI. The CDR3 runs to 15 residues. V lost 0 bases to trimming and J lost 1 base; unmatched junction nucleotides: 2. The CDR3 DNA sequence: TGTGCCAGCAGTGAAGCGAACAGGGGGAACACTGAAGCTTTCTTT. It encodes CASSEANRGNTEAFF.

V usage is TRBV19 and J usage is TRBJ1-4; tentative D call: TRBD1 (6 bases). The CDR3 totals 15 residues. The germline gives CDR1 LNHDA, CDR2 SQIVND (reference sequence). V lost 5 bases and J 0 bases, leaving 10 bases between the germline ends. CDR3 nucleotides: TGTGCCAGTAGTCGTGGACAGCCAACTAATGAAAAACTGTTTTTT. Amino acid sequence: CASSRGQPTNEKLFF.

This chain uses TRBV28 with TRBJ2-3, with D possibly TRBD2 on 5 matching bases. Trimming removed 5 bases from V and 3 bases from J, with 15 bases in between. The germline CDR1 and CDR2 sequences are MDHEN and SYDVKM. The CDR3 totals 15 residues. The CDR3 sequence: CASSNAGGRTDTQYF. The DNA for the CDR3 is TGTGCCAGCAGTAACGCGGGCGGGCGTACAGATACGCAGTATTTT.

The V and J genes are TRBV5-6 and TRBJ1-4; D is unresolved. The CDR3 is 15 residues long. CDR1 is SGHDT, CDR2 YYEEEE, per germline. With 1 base removed from V and 8 bases from J, the gap between germline ends came to 15 bases. The CDR3 sequence: CASSLPDGMGEKLFF. DNA for the CDR3: TGTGCCAGCAGCTTGCCAGACGGGATGGGGGAAAAACTGTTTTTT.

The chain joins TRBV10-3 to TRBJ2-1; TRBD2 aligns across 10 bases. V lost 4 bases, J lost 8 bases, and 2 bases stayed unmatched. The CDR3 is 13 residues long. The germline V gene has CDR1 ENHRY and CDR2 SYGVKD. The CDR3 reads CAISALAGDEQFF. CDR3 bases: TGTGCCATCAGTGCTCTAGCGGGAGATGAGCAGTTCTTC.

The chain joins TRBV5-5 to TRBJ2-7; weak D call: TRBD1 (5 bases). This CDR3 is built from 15 residues. In germline, CDR1 is SGHKS, CDR2 YYEKEE (reference sequence). The V end lost 4 bases, the J end lost 3 bases, and 17 bases lay between the germline ends. This chain's CDR3 is CASSPQLARVYEQYF. Here the CDR3 DNA reads TGTGCCAGCAGCCCGCAATTGGCCAGGGTCTACGAGCAGTACTTC.

This clone was detected once. This chain joins TRBV2 and TRBJ2-5; 9 nucleotides match TRBD1. Unmatched junction bases numbered 3, after V lost 4 bases and J lost 3 bases. Germline V gene lookup returns CDR1 SNHLY and CDR2 FYNNEI. The CDR3 loop spans 14 amino acids. DNA of the CDR3: TGTGCCAGCAGTGGGACAGGGGACAAAGAGACCCAGTACTTC. Amino acids: CASSGTGDKETQYF.